The clone carrying this T cell receptor beta chain showed up just a few times. Antigen unknown. TCRbeta libraries were built with three rounds of nested PCR, modified from ARM-PCR. MiXCR was run by TCRdb on the multiplex PCR reads, yielding one entry per CDR3 protein. This table holds about 140,000 distinct CDR3 sequences, around 66% found once. This record comes from a study of tumor and adjacent non-tumor tissue in lung cancer. Study-level information: The cohort had approximately 12 adenocarcinoma, 2 squamous cell and 1 small cell patients. Study-wide results and limits: Patients with more diverse tumor TCRs had worse survival.

No cell sorting was done before RNA was extracted from the tissue. Newly diagnosed lung cancer patients had thoracic surgery in China, August–late 2014, without prior chemotherapy. Trimming left V 4 bases short and J 0 bases short, with 11 bases between. Germline assignment: CDR1 SGHNT and CDR2 YYREEE (reference sequence). This CDR3 comprises 14 residues. The source of this sequence is a man aged 55 to 70 with small cell lung cancer. Sequencing was performed on lung tumor tissue. The rearrangement links TRBV5-4 to TRBJ2-7; D is possibly TRBD1 or TRBD2 (5 bases each). This CDR3 is CASSIRGNSYEQYF. CDR3 nucleotide sequence: TGTGCCAGCAGCATCCGGGGCAACTCCTACGAGCAGTACTTC. The full variable domain, in which reference TRBV5-4 and TRBJ2-7 provide the parts outside the CDR3, is ETGVTQSPTHLIKTRGQQVTLRCSSQSGHNTVSWYQQALGQGPQFIFQYYREEENGRGNFPPRFSGLQFPNYSSELNVNALELDDSALYLCASSIRGNSYEQYFGPGTRLTVT.